This paragraph reports one TCR beta chain. This entry belongs to a study of blood T cell repertoires in COVID-19. Study-wide context: Researchers got acute and convalescent COVID-19 samples from the United States, Italy and Spain. The analysed material was cDNA or gDNA that came from T cells, B-cell-depleted T cells, or PBMCs.

Original methodology: Cell counts per sample came from amplifying reference gene primers. Libraries were prepared by immunoSEQ multiplex PCR; TCRdb keeps only in-frame clonotypes and omits some of them. The D gene and trimming were derived from the DNA, and the V and J assignments and clone size from that table. The repertoire holds around 40,000 clones, with just under 90% as singletons. Patients at the Seattle site were enrolled during active infection and followed longitudinally. From germline, CDR1 is SEHNR and CDR2 FQNEAQ (reference sequence). Trimming cost V 8 bases and J 4 bases; bases outside gene matches: 7. The CDR3 is 14 residues long.

Sequencing was carried out using peripheral blood. The source is a man aged 35 to 55 with COVID-19, enrolled during active disease. V gene TRBV7-9 combines with J gene TRBJ2-5; TRBD2 matches 10 bases. The chain's CDR3 is CASREAGGRETQYF. The DNA for the CDR3 is TGTGCCAGCCGGGAAGCGGGGGGGCGAGAGACCCAGTACTTC.